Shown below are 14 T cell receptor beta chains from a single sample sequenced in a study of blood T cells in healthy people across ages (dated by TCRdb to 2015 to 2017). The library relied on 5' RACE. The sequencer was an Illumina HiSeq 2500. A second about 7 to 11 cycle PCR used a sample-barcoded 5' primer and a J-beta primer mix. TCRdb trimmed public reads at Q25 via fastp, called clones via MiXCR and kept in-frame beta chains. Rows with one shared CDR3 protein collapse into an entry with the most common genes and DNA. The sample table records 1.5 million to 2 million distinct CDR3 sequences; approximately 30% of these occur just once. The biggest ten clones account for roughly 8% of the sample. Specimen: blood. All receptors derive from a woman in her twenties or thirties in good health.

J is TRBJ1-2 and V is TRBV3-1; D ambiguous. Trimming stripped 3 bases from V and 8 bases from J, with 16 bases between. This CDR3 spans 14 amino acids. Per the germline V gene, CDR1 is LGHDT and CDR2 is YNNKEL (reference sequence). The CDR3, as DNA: TGTGCCAGCAGCCAGGATCTGATGGTGAGCGGCTACACCTTC. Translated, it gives CASSQDLMVSGYTF.

In nucleotides, the CDR3 is TGCAGTGCTCCACAGGAGGCATATGGCTACACCTTC. Amino acid sequence: CSAPQEAYGYTF. This rearrangement joins TRBV20-1 to TRBJ1-2, with D possibly matching TRBD1 (5 bases). The V end lost 5 bases, the J end lost 5 bases, and 12 bases lay between the germline ends. Germline V lookup: CDR1 DFQATT, CDR2 SNEGSKA (reference sequence). CDR3 length equals 12 residues.

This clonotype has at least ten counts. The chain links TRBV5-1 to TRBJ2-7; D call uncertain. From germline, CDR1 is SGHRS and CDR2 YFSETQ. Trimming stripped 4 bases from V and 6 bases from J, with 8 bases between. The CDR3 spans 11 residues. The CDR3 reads CASSLRSEQYF. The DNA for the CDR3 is TGCGCCAGCAGCCTTCGAAGCGAGCAGTACTTC.

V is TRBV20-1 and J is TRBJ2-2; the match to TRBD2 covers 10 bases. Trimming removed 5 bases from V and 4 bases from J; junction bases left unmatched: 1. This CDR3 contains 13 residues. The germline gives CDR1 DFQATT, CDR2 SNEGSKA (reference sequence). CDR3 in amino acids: CSAQRGGTGELFF. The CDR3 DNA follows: TGCAGTGCTCAGCGGGGGGGCACCGGGGAGCTGTTTTTT.

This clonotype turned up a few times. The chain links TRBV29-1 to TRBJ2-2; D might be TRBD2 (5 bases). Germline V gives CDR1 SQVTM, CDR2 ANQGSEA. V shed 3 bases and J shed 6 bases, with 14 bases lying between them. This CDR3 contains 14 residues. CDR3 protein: CSVEKGAVPGELFF. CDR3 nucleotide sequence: TGCAGCGTTGAGAAGGGAGCAGTTCCCGGGGAGCTGTTTTTT.

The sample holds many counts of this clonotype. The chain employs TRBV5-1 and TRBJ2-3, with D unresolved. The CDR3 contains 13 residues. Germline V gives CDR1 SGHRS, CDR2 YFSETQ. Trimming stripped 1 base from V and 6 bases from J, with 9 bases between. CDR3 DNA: TGCGCCAGCAGCTTGCAGGATCCCGATACGCAGTATTTT. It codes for CASSLQDPDTQYF.

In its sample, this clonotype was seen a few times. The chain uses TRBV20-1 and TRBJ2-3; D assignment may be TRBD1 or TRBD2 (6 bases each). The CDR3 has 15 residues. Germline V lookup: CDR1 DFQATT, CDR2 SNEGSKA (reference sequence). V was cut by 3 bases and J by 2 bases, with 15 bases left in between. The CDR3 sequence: CSARAEGVATDTQYF. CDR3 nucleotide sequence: TGCAGTGCTAGGGCGGAGGGGGTGGCCACAGATACGCAGTATTTT.

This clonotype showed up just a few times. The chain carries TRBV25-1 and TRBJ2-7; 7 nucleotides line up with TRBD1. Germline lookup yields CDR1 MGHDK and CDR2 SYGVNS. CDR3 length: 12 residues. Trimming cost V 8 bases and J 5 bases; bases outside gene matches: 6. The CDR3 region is CASLQGPDEQYF. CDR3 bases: TGTGCCAGCCTACAGGGGCCCGACGAGCAGTACTTC.

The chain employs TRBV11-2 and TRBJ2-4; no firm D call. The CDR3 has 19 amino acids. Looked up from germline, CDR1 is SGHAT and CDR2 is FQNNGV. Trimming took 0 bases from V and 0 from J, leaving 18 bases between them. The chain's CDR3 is CASSLEEAASVLAKNIQYF. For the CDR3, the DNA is TGTGCCAGCAGCTTAGAAGAGGCGGCTTCCGTTCTAGCCAAAAACATTCAGTACTTC.

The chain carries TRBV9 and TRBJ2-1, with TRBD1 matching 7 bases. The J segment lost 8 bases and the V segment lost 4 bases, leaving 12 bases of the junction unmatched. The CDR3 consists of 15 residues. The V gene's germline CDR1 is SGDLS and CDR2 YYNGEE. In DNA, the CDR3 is TGTGCCAGCAGCCTCGACAGGGAAAGTAGCGATGAGCAGTTCTTC. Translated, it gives CASSLDRESSDEQFF.

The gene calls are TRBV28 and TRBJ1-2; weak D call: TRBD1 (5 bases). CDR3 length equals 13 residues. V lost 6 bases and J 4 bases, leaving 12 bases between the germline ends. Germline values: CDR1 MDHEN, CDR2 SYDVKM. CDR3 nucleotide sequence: TGTGCCAGCAGGTACTCCGGGGGCTATGGCTACACCTTC. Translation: CASRYSGGYGYTF.

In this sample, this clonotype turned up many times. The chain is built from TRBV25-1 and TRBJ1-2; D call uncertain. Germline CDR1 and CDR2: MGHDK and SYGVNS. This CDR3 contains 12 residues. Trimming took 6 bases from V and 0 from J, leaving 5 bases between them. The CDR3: CASRKTNYGYTF. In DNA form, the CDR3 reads TGTGCCAGCAGGAAAACTAACTATGGCTACACCTTC.

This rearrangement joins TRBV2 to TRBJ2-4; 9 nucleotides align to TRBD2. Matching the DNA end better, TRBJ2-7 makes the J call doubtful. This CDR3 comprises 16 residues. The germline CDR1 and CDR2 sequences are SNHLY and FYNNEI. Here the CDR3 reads CASSEARGGGHVEQYF. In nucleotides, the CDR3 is TGTGCCAGCAGTGAAGCGCGGGGGGGAGGCCACGTCGAGCAGTACTTC.

CDR3 sequence reads: CASSLYGRARYNEQFF. In DNA form, the CDR3 reads TGTGCCAGCAGCTTATACGGGAGGGCCCGCTACAATGAGCAGTTCTTC. The chain links TRBV7-2 to TRBJ2-1; 8 bases match TRBD2. The CDR3 sequence is 16 residues long. Germline trimming cut 2 bases from V and 3 bases from J; bases unmatched to any gene: 6. Germline V gene data show CDR1 as SGHTA and CDR2 as FQGNSA. Looking up the rest from reference TRBV7-2 and TRBJ2-1 gives the full variable domain: GAGVSQSPSNKVTEKGKDVELRCDPISGHTALYWYRQSLGQGLEFLIYFQGNSAPDKSGLPSDRFSAERTGGSVSTLTIQRTQQEDSAVYLCASSLYGRARYNEQFFGPGTRLTVL.